This T cell receptor delta chain was recorded in a study of Vδ1+ human thymocytes. General study results and limits: In the thymus, TRG and TRD repertoires looked highly polyclonal with Gaussian CDR3 lengths.

Sorted Vdelta1+ thymocytes were about 97% to 99.6% pure. The CDR3 loop spans 20 amino acids. From germline, CDR1 is TSWWSYY and CDR2 QGS. Unmatched junction bases numbered 12, after V lost 1 base and J lost 0 bases. The template was reverse-transcribed extracted RNA. CDR3 amplicons came from multiplex PCR with pooled V-gene forward and constant-region reverse primers. TCRdb processed the multiplex PCR reads again with the CATT caller. The profile shows about 73,000 delta-chain clones, roughly a third of them singletons. This clone was counted a few times. The antigen remains unidentified. The source of this sequence is a boy in the first two years of life who had congenital heart surgery. This chain links TRDV1 with TRDJ1, with 12 bases matching TRDD3. The sample comprised Vdelta1+ gamma-delta thymocytes from the thymus. Documented subset: FACS-sorted CD3+ TCRalphabeta- TCRVdelta1+ TCRVdelta2- thymocytes. The CDR3 DNA is TGTGCTCTTGGGGAACGCCTTACTGGGGGATACCTCAGGTACACCGATAAACTCATCTTT. This gives the protein CALGERLTGGYLRYTDKLIF.